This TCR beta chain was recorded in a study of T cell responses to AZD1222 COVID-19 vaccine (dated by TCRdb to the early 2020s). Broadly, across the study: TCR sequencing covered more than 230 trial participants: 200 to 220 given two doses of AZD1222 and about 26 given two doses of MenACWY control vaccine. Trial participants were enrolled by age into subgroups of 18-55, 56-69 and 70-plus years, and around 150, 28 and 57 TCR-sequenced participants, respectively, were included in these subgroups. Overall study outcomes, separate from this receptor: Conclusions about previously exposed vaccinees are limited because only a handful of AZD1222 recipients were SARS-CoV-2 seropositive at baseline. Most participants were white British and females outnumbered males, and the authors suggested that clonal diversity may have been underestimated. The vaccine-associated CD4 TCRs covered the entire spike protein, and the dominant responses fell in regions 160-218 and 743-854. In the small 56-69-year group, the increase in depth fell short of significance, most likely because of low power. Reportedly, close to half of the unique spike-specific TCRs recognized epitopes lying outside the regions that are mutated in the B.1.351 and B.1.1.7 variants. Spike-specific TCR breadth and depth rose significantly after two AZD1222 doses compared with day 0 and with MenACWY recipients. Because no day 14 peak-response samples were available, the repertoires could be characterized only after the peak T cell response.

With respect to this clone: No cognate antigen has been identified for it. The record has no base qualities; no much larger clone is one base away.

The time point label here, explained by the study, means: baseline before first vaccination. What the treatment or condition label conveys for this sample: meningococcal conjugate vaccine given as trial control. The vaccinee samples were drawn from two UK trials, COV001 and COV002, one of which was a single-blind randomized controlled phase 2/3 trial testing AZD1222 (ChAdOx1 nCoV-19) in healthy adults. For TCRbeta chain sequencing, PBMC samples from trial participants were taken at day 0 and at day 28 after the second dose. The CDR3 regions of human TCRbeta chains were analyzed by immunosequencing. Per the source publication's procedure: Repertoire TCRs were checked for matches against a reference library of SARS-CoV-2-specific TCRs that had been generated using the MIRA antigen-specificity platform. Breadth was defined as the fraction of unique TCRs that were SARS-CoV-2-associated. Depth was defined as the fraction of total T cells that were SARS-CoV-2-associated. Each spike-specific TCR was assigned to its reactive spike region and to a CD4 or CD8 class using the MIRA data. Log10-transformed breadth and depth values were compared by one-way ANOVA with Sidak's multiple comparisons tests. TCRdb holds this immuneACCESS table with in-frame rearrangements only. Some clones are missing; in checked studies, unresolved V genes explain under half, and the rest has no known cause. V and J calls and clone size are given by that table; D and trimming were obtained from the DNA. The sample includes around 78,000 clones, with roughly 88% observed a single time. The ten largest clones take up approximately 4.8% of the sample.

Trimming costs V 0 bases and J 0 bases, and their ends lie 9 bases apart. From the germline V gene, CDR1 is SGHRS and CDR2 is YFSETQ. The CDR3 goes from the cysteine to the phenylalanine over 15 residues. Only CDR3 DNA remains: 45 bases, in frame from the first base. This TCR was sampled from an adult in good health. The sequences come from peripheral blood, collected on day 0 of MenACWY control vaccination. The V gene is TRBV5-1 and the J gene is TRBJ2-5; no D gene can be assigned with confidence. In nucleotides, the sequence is TGCGCCAGCAGCTTGGGTTCGGTGAACCAAGAGACCCAGTACTTC. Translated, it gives CASSLGSVNQETQYF.